The 23 T cell receptor beta chains presented below share a single source sample, sequenced in a study of T cell responses to AZD1222 COVID-19 vaccine (dated by TCRdb to about 2021). Libraries came from the immunoSEQ multiplex PCR assay. Entries here come from immuneACCESS through TCRdb and include only in-frame sequences with V and J called. Some clones fail to appear in such tables; in the studies checked, an unresolved V gene covers under half of the shortfall, and the cause of the remainder is unknown. The sample data list about 67,000 clones, and less than 90% of these were observed just once. About 20% of the sample comes from the top ten. The time point label corresponds to: baseline before first vaccination. The sample was peripheral blood, taken on day 0 of AZD1222 vaccination. The receptors were gathered from an adult in good health.

The chain couples TRBV30 to TRBJ2-1; TRBD2 might be the D (5 bases). From germline, CDR1 is GTSNPN and CDR2 SVGIG (reference sequence). Trimming left V 3 bases short and J 9 bases short, with 18 bases between. The CDR3 consists of 14 residues. CDR3 amino acids: CAWSGYIGVPEQFF. The DNA for the CDR3 is TGTGCCTGGAGCGGCTATATCGGGGTCCCTGAGCAGTTCTTC. The whole variable domain, filled in from reference TRBV30 and TRBJ2-1, reads SQTIHQWPATLVQPVGSPLSLECTVEGTSNPNLYWYRQAAGRGLQLLFYSVGIGQISSEVPQNLSASRPQDRQFILSSKKLLLSDSGFYLCAWSGYIGVPEQFFGPGTRLTVL.

V usage is TRBV6-1 and J usage is TRBJ1-5, with D possibly TRBD1 on 5 matching bases. V was shortened by 1 base and J by 4 bases, with 8 bases between the two germline ends. The germline CDR1 and CDR2 sequences are MNHNS and SASEGT. The CDR3 is 14 amino acids. This CDR3 reads CASSEVTGNQPQHF. The CDR3 nucleotides are TGTGCCAGCAGTGAAGTTACAGGTAATCAGCCCCAGCATTTT.

The chain carries TRBV18 and TRBJ1-6; a possible D gene is TRBD1 (5 bases). CDR3 length equals 14 residues. Between the trimmed V and J ends, which lost 1 base and 7 bases, there was a span of 8 bases. Germline V gene sequence: CDR1 KGHSH, CDR2 LQKENI. The CDR3 loop is CASSPQGQNSPLHF. CDR3 DNA: TGTGCCAGCTCACCACAGGGGCAGAATTCACCCCTCCACTTT.

The gene calls are TRBV20-1 and TRBJ1-6; a possible D gene is TRBD1 (5 bases). The CDR3 has 14 residues. Trimming shortened V by 3 bases and J by 7 bases, and 13 bases separated the two germline ends. CDR1 and CDR2 (germline): DFQATT, SNEGSKA (reference sequence). CDR3 coding DNA: TGCAGTGCTAGTCCGGCAGGGCGGAATTCACCCCTCCACTTT. Residues: CSASPAGRNSPLHF.

The chain has TRBV6-4 and TRBJ2-1; TRBD2 matches 11 bases. Germline loops: CDR1 MRHNA, CDR2 SNTAGT. This CDR3 has 15 residues. Trimming took 3 bases from V and 7 from J; bases not matched to a gene: 5. Written as DNA, the CDR3 is TGTGCCAGCAGTGAAACTAGCGGGAGTGGGAATGAGCAGTTCTTC. Translating gives CASSETSGSGNEQFF.

This chain connects TRBV19 to TRBJ2-7; D is perhaps TRBD1 (6 bases). CDR1 LNHDA and CDR2 SQIVND come from the germline V gene (reference sequence). Trimming took 4 bases from V and 2 from J, leaving 12 bases between them. The CDR3 has 14 residues. CDR3 DNA sequence: TGTGCCAGTAGTAGAACGGGACAAGCCTACGAGCAGTACTTC. The encoded protein is CASSRTGQAYEQYF.

V usage is TRBV6-6 and J usage is TRBJ1-3; no clear D. Trimming stripped 0 bases from V and 4 bases from J, with 10 bases between. The CDR3 has 15 amino acids. Germline V gives CDR1 MNHNY, CDR2 SVGAGI (reference sequence). CDR3 DNA: TGTGCCAGCAGTTACTCGGCCAGTTGGGGAAACACCATATATTTT. Translating gives CASSYSASWGNTIYF.

The chain is built from TRBV28 and TRBJ1-1; tentatively, D is TRBD1 (5 bases). Germline V gene sequence: CDR1 MDHEN, CDR2 SYDVKM. This CDR3 has 14 amino acids. Trimming removed 6 bases at V and 3 bases at J, with 14 bases between. CDR3 sequence reads: CASSSGPSDTEAFF. The CDR3 DNA reads TGTGCCAGCAGCTCGGGACCTTCCGACACTGAAGCTTTCTTT.

The rearrangement uses TRBV4-2 and TRBJ2-7, with TRBD2 matching over 13 bases. The CDR3 totals 20 residues. Germline CDR1 and CDR2: LGHNA and YNFKEQ. The J segment lost 0 bases and the V segment lost 1 base, leaving 12 bases of the junction unmatched. The CDR3 DNA reads as TGTGCCAGCAGCCAAGTCGGCGGGCGGACTAGCGGGAGTAGCTCCTACGAGCAGTACTTC. Translated, it gives CASSQVGGRTSGSSSYEQYF.

The chain carries TRBV11-3 and TRBJ2-1; either TRBD1 or TRBD2 may fit D (5 bases each). V was cut by 1 base and J by 7 bases, with 14 bases left in between. This CDR3 has 15 amino acids. Germline V gene data show CDR1 as SGHNT and CDR2 as YENEEA. The CDR3: CASSLGRVGGNEQFF. The CDR3 DNA reads as TGTGCCAGCAGCTTAGGAAGGGTTGGGGGAAATGAGCAGTTCTTC. The variable domain in full, completed from reference TRBV11-3 and TRBJ2-1, reads EAGVVQSPRYKIIEKKQPVAFWCNPISGHNTLYWYLQNLGQGPELLIRYENEEAVDDSQLPKDRFSAERLKGVDSTLKIQPAELGDSAVYLCASSLGRVGGNEQFFGPGTRLTVL.

The V gene is TRBV28, the J gene TRBJ1-2, with D uncertain. The CDR3 is 13 amino acids. The germline gives CDR1 MDHEN, CDR2 SYDVKM. Trimming removed 2 bases at V and 4 bases at J, with 8 bases between. As DNA, the CDR3 is TGTGCCAGCAGTTTAAGCATAATCTATGGCTACACCTTC. Protein product: CASSLSIIYGYTF.

The V call is TRBV30, the J call TRBJ2-3; 13 bases map to TRBD2. After removal of 3 bases from V and 7 bases from J, the junction contained 13 bases not matched to a gene. The CDR3 runs 17 residues. Germline CDR1 and CDR2: GTSNPN and SVGIG (reference sequence). Here the CDR3 reads CAWSHTRTSGGGNTQYF. CDR3 in DNA: TGTGCCTGGAGCCATACTAGGACTAGCGGGGGTGGAAATACGCAGTATTTT.

CDR3 sequence (DNA): TGTGCCAGCAGCGTAGCGGGTGTCACCTACAATGAGCAGTTCTTC. It encodes CASSVAGVTYNEQFF. J is TRBJ2-1 and V is TRBV9; D is unresolved. The germline gives CDR1 SGDLS, CDR2 YYNGEE. The CDR3 spans 15 residues. V lost 0 bases to trimming and J lost 2 bases, with 9 bases between them.

CDR3: CASSLAGTGSFEQYF. Written as DNA, the CDR3 is TGTGCCAGCAGCTTAGCGGGGACAGGGTCGTTCGAGCAGTACTTC. The gene calls are TRBV7-6 and TRBJ2-7, with 9 bases aligning to TRBD1. Germline V gene sequence: CDR1 SGHVS, CDR2 FNYEAQ. The CDR3 covers 15 residues. V lost 0 bases and J lost 6; bases outside the gene matches: 6.

This chain uses TRBV7-9 with TRBJ2-2; perhaps TRBD1 as D (6 bases). V was pared by 5 bases and J by 4 bases, with 14 bases between. This CDR3 spans 15 amino acids. Germline V lookup: CDR1 SEHNR, CDR2 FQNEAQ (reference sequence). CDR3 nucleotide sequence: TGTGCCAGCAGCAGGCAGACAGGAGTCACCGGGGAGCTGTTTTTT. Its translation: CASSRQTGVTGELFF. Full variable domain (outside the CDR3, taken from reference TRBV7-9 and TRBJ2-2): DTGVSQNPRHKITKRGQNVTFRCDPISEHNRLYWYRQTLGQGPEFLTYFQNEAQLEKSRLLSDRFSAERPKGSFSTLEIQRTEQGDSAMYLCASSRQTGVTGELFFGEGSRLTVL.

This sequence joins TRBV7-6 and TRBJ2-1; 7 nucleotides align to TRBD2. CDR3 length: 15 residues. After removal of 2 bases from V and 0 bases from J, the junction contained 1 base not matched to a gene. Germline V gives CDR1 SGHVS, CDR2 FNYEAQ. The chain's CDR3 is CASSLSGNSYNEQFF. The DNA for the CDR3 is TGTGCCAGCAGCTTAAGCGGGAACTCCTACAATGAGCAGTTCTTC.

The chain recombines TRBV2 with TRBJ2-2, with 10 bases that match TRBD2. Germline V gene sequence: CDR1 SNHLY, CDR2 FYNNEI. This CDR3 has 18 residues. V was clipped by 3 bases and J by 5 bases; unmatched bases: 12. CDR3 in amino acids: CASSEFASSGGKTGELFF. The CDR3 DNA sequence: TGTGCCAGCAGTGAGTTTGCGTCTAGCGGGGGAAAGACCGGGGAGCTGTTTTTT.

This sequence joins TRBV7-9 and TRBJ1-3, with a weak D call TRBD1 (6 bases). Germline CDR1 and CDR2: SEHNR and FQNEAQ (reference sequence). V lost 6 bases and J lost 0, with 15 bases in between. This CDR3 is 16 amino acids long. CDR3 loop: CASSPRQASSGNTIYF. CDR3 DNA: TGTGCCAGCAGTCCTCGACAGGCCAGCTCTGGAAACACCATATATTTT.

The gene calls are TRBV21-1 and TRBJ1-4; TRBD1, the D gene given by the table, was not confirmed from the DNA. TRBV21-1 is flagged as a pseudogene. The CDR3 is 20 residues long. The CDR3 DNA sequence: TGTGCCAGCAGCCGAAGGGGGGCCCGGGACAGGGCGTTACCTAATGAAAAACTGTTTTTT. Translating gives CASSRRGARDRALPNEKLFF.

The chain carries TRBV12-3 or TRBV12-4 and TRBJ2-2, with 8 bases lining up with TRBD2. The CDR3 extends over 13 amino acids. Trimming cost V 7 bases and J 5 bases; bases outside gene matches: 3. CDR3 residues: CASMPSGTGELFF. DNA for the CDR3: TGTGCCAGCATGCCTAGCGGGACCGGGGAGCTGTTTTTT.

This rearrangement joins TRBV6-2 or TRBV6-3 to TRBJ2-1; D not resolved. The germline V gene has CDR1 MNHEY and CDR2 SVGEGT. V shed 0 bases and J shed 3 bases, with 15 bases lying between them. The CDR3 extends over 17 amino acids. The CDR3 protein is CASSYSIGSVYYNEQFF. In DNA form, the CDR3 reads TGTGCCAGCAGTTACTCGATTGGCAGCGTCTACTACAATGAGCAGTTCTTC.

The J gene is TRBJ1-1, the V gene TRBV5-6; the match to TRBD1 covers 7 bases. Germline-derived CDR1 and CDR2 are SGHDT and YYEEEE. The CDR3 contains 16 residues. V was clipped by 0 bases and J by 0 bases; unmatched bases: 5. The CDR3 reads CASSLAGGKVNTEAFF. CDR3 in DNA: TGTGCCAGCAGCTTGGCAGGGGGTAAGGTGAACACTGAAGCTTTCTTT.

This clone was recorded once. The chain combines TRBV19 with TRBJ1-3; a possible D gene is TRBD1 (5 bases). Deletions cut 5 bases from V and 4 bases from J, with 9 bases between. Germline values: CDR1 LNHDA, CDR2 SQIVND (reference sequence). There are 13 residues in the CDR3. CDR3 protein: CASSAGQGNTIYF. CDR3 nucleotides: TGTGCCAGTAGTGCGGGGCAGGGAAACACCATATATTTT.